A single sample is the source of the 18 T cell receptor beta chains below, sequenced in a study of T cell repertoires and HLA-DP antigens. Using immunoSEQ multiplex PCR, the repertoire was profiled, and TCRdb retains in-frame clones only, with some absent. The sample carries about 73,000 clones, around 80% recorded once. The antigens these receptors bind are not known. The sequenced material came from CD4+ T cells from PBMCs. The receptors originated from a man aged 55-75 years in good health and CMV-seronegative.

The chain carries TRBV30 and TRBJ1-5; D remains ambiguous. Trimming removed 1 base at V and 2 bases at J, with 6 bases between. Looked up from germline, CDR1 is GTSNPN and CDR2 is SVGIG (reference sequence). The CDR3 loop spans 13 amino acids. CDR3: CAWSAGGNQPQHF. The CDR3 DNA reads as TGTGCCTGGAGTGCGGGAGGCAATCAGCCCCAGCATTTT.

This chain connects TRBV7-2 to TRBJ2-2; D possibly matches TRBD1 or TRBD2 (6 bases each). V lost 1 base and J lost 4, with 13 bases in between. The CDR3 has 16 amino acids. The germline V gene encodes CDR1 SGHTA and CDR2 FQGNSA. The CDR3 loop reads CASSLGGRDGTGELFF. CDR3 nucleotides: TGTGCCAGCAGCTTAGGGGGGCGGGACGGCACCGGGGAGCTGTTTTTT.

V is TRBV5-1 and J is TRBJ2-7; D is uncertain. Germline assignment: CDR1 SGHRS and CDR2 YFSETQ. The CDR3 spans 14 residues. Trimming removed 0 bases at V and 1 base at J, with 8 bases between. CDR3 DNA: TGCGCCAGCAGCTTGGGCAGGAGTTCCTACGAGCAGTACTTC. Protein sequence: CASSLGRSSYEQYF.

V usage is TRBV19 and J usage is TRBJ1-2, with TRBD1 matching over 9 bases. Germline V gives CDR1 LNHDA, CDR2 SQIVND (reference sequence). The CDR3 is made up of 16 amino acids. After removal of 5 bases from V and 2 bases from J, the junction contained 9 bases not matched to a gene. The CDR3 loop is CASSSPRTGANYGYTF. Here the CDR3 DNA reads TGTGCCAGTAGTTCACCACGGACAGGGGCCAACTATGGCTACACCTTC. Combining the CDR3 with reference TRBV19 and TRBJ1-2 gives the whole variable domain DGGITQSPKYLFRKEGQNVTLSCEQNLNHDAMYWYRQDPGQGLRLIYYSQIVNDFQKGDIAEGYSVSREKKESFPLTVTSAQKNPTAFYLCASSSPRTGANYGYTFGSGTRLTVV.

The chain has TRBV7-6 and TRBJ2-5; D is perhaps TRBD2 (6 bases). Germline V CDR1 and CDR2: SGHVS, FNYEAQ. The ends were cut back, 1 base at V and 4 bases at J, with 7 bases in the middle. The CDR3 contains 13 residues. The CDR3 spells CASSLGGGETQYF. In nucleotides, the CDR3 is TGTGCCAGCAGCTTAGGGGGAGGAGAGACCCAGTACTTC.

The chain combines TRBV6-5 with TRBJ2-7, with 11 bases that match TRBD1. CDR3 size: 15 residues. The germline gives CDR1 MNHEY, CDR2 SVGAGI. V gave up 5 bases and J gave up 4 bases; unmatched junction bases: 7. The CDR3 DNA is TGTGCCAGCAGTCAGGACAGGGGGCTTCAGTACGAGCAGTACTTC. It yields the protein CASSQDRGLQYEQYF.

By share, this clone ranks as medium-sized. This rearrangement joins TRBV5-1 to TRBJ1-1; unclear D gene. The germline CDR1 and CDR2 sequences are SGHRS and YFSETQ. Trimming cost V 0 bases and J 1 base, with 10 bases left between them. The CDR3 is made up of 15 amino acids. Here the CDR3 reads CASSLELGSNTEAFF. Written as DNA, the CDR3 is TGCGCCAGCAGCTTGGAGCTGGGCTCGAACACTGAAGCTTTCTTT.

This rearrangement joins TRBV6-1 to TRBJ2-5; D is ambiguous. The CDR3 sequence is 12 residues long. V shed 2 bases and J shed 5 bases, with 6 bases lying between them. Germline V gene lookup returns CDR1 MNHNS and CDR2 SASEGT. CDR3 coding DNA: TGTGCCAGCAGTGAAAGGATGGAGACCCAGTACTTC. Its protein is CASSERMETQYF.

This clone appeared a single time. The chain recombines TRBV2 with TRBJ1-2, with D uncertain. Germline CDR1 is SNHLY and CDR2 is FYNNEI. V dropped 1 base and J dropped 4 bases, with 13 bases sitting between them. This CDR3 has 15 amino acids. The CDR3 protein is CASSEVAALSYGYTF. The CDR3 DNA reads TGTGCCAGCAGTGAAGTGGCAGCCCTAAGCTATGGCTACACCTTC.

This chain uses TRBV4-3 with TRBJ2-6; 8 positions agree with TRBD1. Germline V gene sequence: CDR1 LGHNA, CDR2 YSLEER. This CDR3 comprises 19 residues. V shed 0 bases and J 0 bases; nucleotides not matched to a gene: 7. As DNA, the CDR3 is TGCGCCAGCAGCCAAGATGGGACAGGCGCTTACTCTGGGGCCAACGTCCTGACTTTC. Encoded protein: CASSQDGTGAYSGANVLTF.

V gene TRBV19 combines with J gene TRBJ1-4; no reliable D call. CDR1 is LNHDA and CDR2 is SQIVND in the germline V gene (reference sequence). The CDR3 is 13 residues long. Trimming shortened V by 5 bases and J by 8 bases, and 12 bases separated the two germline ends. CDR3 amino acids: CASSASSEEKLFF. The CDR3 DNA reads TGTGCCAGTAGTGCGTCTAGTGAGGAAAAACTGTTTTTT. The entire variable domain, with the rest obtained from reference TRBV19 and TRBJ1-4, is as follows: DGGITQSPKYLFRKEGQNVTLSCEQNLNHDAMYWYRQDPGQGLRLIYYSQIVNDFQKGDIAEGYSVSREKKESFPLTVTSAQKNPTAFYLCASSASSEEKLFFGSGTQLSVL.

The rearrangement joins TRBV30 to TRBJ2-7, with TRBD2 matching 9 bases. The ends lost 8 bases at V and 4 bases at J; junction bases unmatched: 6. Germline V gene data show CDR1 as GTSNPN and CDR2 as SVGIG (reference sequence). CDR3 length equals 12 residues. The chain's CDR3 is CALAGTAYEQYF. Here the CDR3 DNA reads TGTGCCCTAGCGGGGACTGCGTACGAGCAGTACTTC.

This clone occurred a few times. This chain connects TRBV5-1 to TRBJ2-7; D remains ambiguous. CDR3 length: 14 amino acids. The germline gives CDR1 SGHRS, CDR2 YFSETQ. Between the trimmed V and J ends, which lost 0 bases and 4 bases, there was a span of 11 bases. DNA for the CDR3: TGCGCCAGCAGCTTGGCTTCCCCTGAGTACGAGCAGTACTTC. The encoded protein is CASSLASPEYEQYF.

The J gene is TRBJ2-3, the V gene TRBV11-2, with 10 bases identical to TRBD2. The CDR3 covers 20 residues. Germline CDR1 SGHAT, CDR2 FQNNGV. V was clipped by 0 bases and J by 0 bases; unmatched bases: 12. CDR3 in DNA: TGTGCCAGCAGCTTAGAACAGGCACTAGAGCGGGAGGGCAGCACAGATACGCAGTATTTT. It yields the protein CASSLEQALEREGSTDTQYF.

The rearrangement links TRBV6-5 to TRBJ1-6; TRBD1 might be the D (5 bases). The CDR3 is 15 amino acids. Germline V gene data show CDR1 as MNHEY and CDR2 as SVGAGI. Trimming stripped 3 bases from V and 9 bases from J, with 15 bases between. As DNA, the CDR3 is TGTGCCAGCAGTTATCGAGGCAGGGAGGGTTCACCCCTCCACTTT. Amino acid sequence: CASSYRGREGSPLHF.

Only one count was recorded for this clone. The V call is TRBV7-9, the J call TRBJ2-1; 12 bases agree with TRBD2. The CDR3 totals 16 residues. CDR1 is SEHNR and CDR2 is FQNEAQ in the germline V gene (reference sequence). V gave up 5 bases and J gave up 12 bases; unmatched junction bases: 14. The CDR3 DNA is TGTGCCAGCAGCCCGCGACTAGCGGGAGACGAGAGGCGGCAGTTCTTC. This sequence encodes CASSPRLAGDERRQFF.

The V gene is TRBV4-3, the J gene TRBJ2-3; 9 positions agree with TRBD2. V trimming: 0 bases; J trimming: 1 base; junction bases outside the gene matches: 5. CDR1 and CDR2 (germline): LGHNA, YSLEER. The length of the CDR3 is 17 residues. The CDR3 coding sequence is TGCGCCAGCAGCCAAGATGTCCGGACTAGCGGCACAGATACGCAGTATTTT. It encodes CASSQDVRTSGTDTQYF.

V and J are TRBV7-2 and TRBJ1-1, with D perhaps TRBD1 (6 bases). CDR1 is SGHTA and CDR2 is FQGNSA in the germline V gene. This CDR3 has 13 amino acids. V lost 4 bases and J 5 bases, leaving 11 bases between the germline ends. In DNA form, the CDR3 reads TGTGCCAGCAGCTCGGGACATTTGACTGAAGCTTTCTTT. Translation gives CASSSGHLTEAFF.